The 10 T cell receptor beta chains below all came from one sample that was sequenced in a study of cytomegalovirus exposure and HLA in healthy donors. Primers: 60 Vbeta forward and 13 Jbeta reverse. Generated by immunoSEQ multiplex PCR, the TCRdb table keeps only in-frame clones and is missing some. The sample includes 200,000 or so clones, approximately 88% of them seen just once. The sample was PBMCs. These receptors came from a boy aged 5-17 years in good health and CMV-seronegative.

The chain is built from TRBV7-2 and TRBJ2-4; 8 nucleotides agree with TRBD1. This CDR3 is built from 15 residues. The V gene end was trimmed by 4 bases and the J gene end by 5 bases; junction bases not matched to a gene: 7. CDR1 SGHTA and CDR2 FQGNSA come from the germline V gene. CDR3 sequence: CASSYRTGGENIQYF. As DNA, the CDR3 is TGTGCCAGCAGCTACCGAACAGGGGGAGAAAACATTCAGTACTTC.

This clone turned up a few times. J is TRBJ2-1 and V is TRBV6-1; TRBD1 is a possible D gene (5 bases). The ends were cut back, 1 base at V and 1 base at J, with 8 bases in the middle. Germline V lookup: CDR1 MNHNS, CDR2 SASEGT. This CDR3 has 15 residues. The CDR3 DNA follows: TGTGCCAGCAGTGAAGAGGCAGGGTCCTACAATGAGCAGTTCTTC. Amino acids: CASSEEAGSYNEQFF.

This clone has more than one count but fewer than ten. The CDR3 sequence is CASSQGLAGYEQFF. DNA of the CDR3: TGCGCCAGCAGCCAAGGACTAGCGGGTTATGAGCAGTTCTTC. V usage is TRBV4-1 and J usage is TRBJ2-1; TRBD2 matches 10 bases. Trimming removed 1 base from V and 8 bases from J; junction bases left unmatched: 2. The CDR3 totals 14 residues. Germline V gives CDR1 MGHRA, CDR2 YSYEKL.

The V gene is TRBV7-3, the J gene TRBJ2-2; TRBD2 agrees at 9 bases. Unmatched junction bases numbered 1, after V lost 2 bases and J lost 0 bases. CDR3 length: 16 residues. Germline assignment: CDR1 SGHTA and CDR2 FQGTGA. CDR3 DNA sequence: TGTGCCAGCAGCTTACTAGCGGGGCCGAACACCGGGGAGCTGTTTTTT. Translating it yields CASSLLAGPNTGELFF.

The V and J genes are TRBV6-1 and TRBJ1-3, with D uncertain. CDR1 is MNHNS, CDR2 SASEGT, per germline. There are 13 residues in the CDR3. Trimming left V 6 bases short and J 1 base short, with 7 bases between. CDR3 protein: CASRRVSGNTIYF. Written as DNA, the CDR3 is TGTGCCAGCAGGAGAGTTTCTGGAAACACCATATATTTT.

V is TRBV7-6 and J is TRBJ2-3, with D possibly matching TRBD2 (5 bases). This CDR3 has 14 amino acids. V lost 3 bases and J 1 base, leaving 8 bases between the germline ends. CDR1 and CDR2 from the germline V gene are SGHVS and FNYEAQ. The DNA of the CDR3 is TGTGCCAGCAGCTTGGAGGCAGGCACAGATACGCAGTATTTT. It specifies CASSLEAGTDTQYF.

The rearrangement links TRBV7-8 to TRBJ1-2; D gene unclear. Germline values: CDR1 SGHVS, CDR2 FQNEAQ. The CDR3 is made up of 13 amino acids. V lost 5 bases, J lost 2 bases, and 9 bases lay in between. As DNA, the CDR3 is TGTGCCAGCAGCCCCAGAGGGAACTATGGCTACACCTTC. This encodes CASSPRGNYGYTF.

The chain carries TRBV9 and TRBJ1-5; maybe TRBD1 (6 bases). The CDR3 contains 13 residues. CDR1 and CDR2 (germline): SGDLS, YYNGEE. V lost 5 bases to trimming and J lost 5 bases, with 11 bases between them. In nucleotides, the CDR3 is TGTGCCAGCAGTAGGGGGGGGTATCAGCCCCAGCATTTT. It yields the protein CASSRGGYQPQHF.

This clone has more than one count but fewer than ten. The chain combines TRBV30 with TRBJ2-1, with 12 bases fitting TRBD2. The trim removed 3 bases at V and 4 bases at J, leaving 4 bases unmatched. CDR1 and CDR2 (germline): GTSNPN, SVGIG (reference sequence). This CDR3 is built from 15 residues. The CDR3 sequence: CAWRGGTSGYNEQFF. CDR3 DNA: TGTGCCTGGAGGGGTGGGACTAGCGGGTACAATGAGCAGTTCTTC.

In its sample, this clone was seen once. This sequence joins TRBV7-9 and TRBJ2-1, with 10 bases lining up with TRBD2. Trimming at V came to 1 base and at J to 6 bases, leaving 3 bases not matched to a gene. The CDR3 extends over 15 amino acids. CDR1 is SEHNR and CDR2 is FQNEAQ in the germline V gene (reference sequence). CDR3 nucleotides: TGTGCCAGCAGCTTAGGGTCTAGCGGGAGCAATGAGCAGTTCTTC. Amino acids: CASSLGSSGSNEQFF.